The clone carrying this TCR beta chain has just a few counts. The V gene end was trimmed by 7 bases and the J gene end by 5 bases; junction bases not matched to a gene: 7. The CDR3 spans 15 residues. Germline CDR1 reads MNHNY; CDR2 reads SVGAGI (reference sequence). The protocol was immunoSEQ multiplex PCR, while the TCRdb copy is restricted to in-frame clones and leaves out a portion. The sample records about 400,000 clones, more than 75% being singletons. This sample was taken from a study of Ad26.COV2.S vaccination and SARS-CoV-2 variants. As for the study in general: Donor allocation was to the COV1001 Ad26.COV2.S trial arm.

The treatment denotes: 15 to 20 received Ad26.COV2.S at low or high dose, single or two shots; about 5 received placebo; per-sample allocation not given. Specimen acquisition occurred on day 63 following the initial vaccine or placebo injection. This specimen was peripheral blood, taken in a trial of Ad26.COV2.S vaccine versus placebo. This clonotype originated in a person aged 18-65 years who received the Ad26.COV2.S COVID-19 vaccine or a placebo. The chain joins TRBV6-6 to TRBJ2-5; 13 nucleotides line up with TRBD2. The CDR3 sequence is CASIPGLAGWETQYF. CDR3 nucleotides: TGTGCCAGCATTCCGGGACTAGCGGGGTGGGAGACCCAGTACTTC.